These 32 T cell receptor beta chains came from one sample sequenced in a study of blood T cells in healthy people across ages. A J-beta primer mix and a sample-barcoded 5' primer were used in a second PCR of roughly 6 to 12 cycles. TCRdb reprocessed the 5' RACE reads with MiXCR, giving one entry per CDR3 protein. The sample contains 800,000 or so distinct CDR3 sequences, less than 60% of which appear only once. The sample was blood. Every receptor here comes from a man older than 75 in good health.

Turning to this clonotype: Mismatch with germline at one junction end may stem from a read error. The gene calls are TRBV27 and TRBJ2-6; maybe TRBD1 (5 bases). CDR1 and CDR2 from the germline V gene are MNHEY and SMNVEV (reference sequence). The CDR3 contains 17 residues. CDR3 nucleotides: TGTGCCAGCAGTTCCACTCCTCCCGGTTATGGGGCCAACGTCCCGACTTTC. This encodes CASSSTPPGYGANVPTF.

The chain carries TRBV7-2 and TRBJ1-2; maybe TRBD1 (6 bases). The CDR3 length is 14 residues. Trimming took off 4 bases at V and 8 bases at J, with 17 bases between the two ends. Germline loops: CDR1 SGHTA, CDR2 FQGNSA. The CDR3 bases are TGTGCCAGCAGCTCAACGGACAGCGCCTGGGGCTACACCTTC. This codes for CASSSTDSAWGYTF.

This clonotype has just a few counts. The rearrangement joins TRBV6-6 to TRBJ2-5, with 7 bases lining up with TRBD2. Germline V gene sequence: CDR1 MNHNY, CDR2 SVGAGI (reference sequence). The CDR3 spans 16 residues. V trimming: 4 bases; J trimming: 11 bases; junction bases outside the gene matches: 19. The chain's CDR3 is CASSFPTGGGPWEQYF. The CDR3 DNA reads as TGTGCCAGCAGTTTCCCTACCGGGGGAGGGCCTTGGGAGCAGTACTTC.

The rearrangement links TRBV6-1 to TRBJ2-5, with D unresolved. The germline V and J ends were trimmed by 6 bases and 1 base, with 9 bases remaining between them. CDR3 size: 13 residues. Germline V CDR1 and CDR2: MNHNS, SASEGT. CDR3 protein: CASRDRRQETQYF. The CDR3 DNA reads as TGTGCCAGCAGGGACCGCCGCCAAGAGACCCAGTACTTC.

The rearrangement joins TRBV6-5 to TRBJ2-5; TRBD1 aligns across 7 bases. The end of the DNA is better explained by TRBJ2-7, so the J call may be wrong. In germline, CDR1 is MNHEY, CDR2 SVGAGI. CDR3 length: 13 residues. In nucleotides, the CDR3 is TGTGCCAGCAGGAGACAGGGAACGGACGAGCAGTACTTC. Protein: CASRRQGTDEQYF.

A note on this clonotype: One end of the junction is discordant with germline, which a read error may explain. The genes are TRBV6-6 and TRBJ2-3; weak D call: TRBD1 (6 bases). This CDR3 is 15 amino acids long. Germline V gene lookup returns CDR1 MNHNY and CDR2 SVGAGI (reference sequence). The CDR3 is CASSTDSGSKDTQYF. The CDR3 region has the DNA TGTGCCAGCAGTACGGACAGTGGAAGCAAAGATACGCAGTATTTT.

This clonotype was seen ten or more times. The rearrangement joins TRBV7-2 to TRBJ2-1, with 8 bases lining up with TRBD2. CDR3 length: 16 residues. The germline gives CDR1 SGHTA, CDR2 FQGNSA. Losses at the gene ends were 6 bases for V and 6 bases for J; bases not matched to a gene: 13. This chain's CDR3 is CASREAGTSSSNEQFF. DNA of the CDR3: TGTGCCAGCAGAGAAGCCGGGACTAGTTCATCCAATGAGCAGTTCTTC.

V usage is TRBV7-2 and J usage is TRBJ2-4, with D possibly matching TRBD2 (6 bases). From germline, CDR1 is SGHTA and CDR2 FQGNSA. This CDR3 is built from 18 residues. Trimming stripped 5 bases from V and 3 bases from J, with 23 bases between. CDR3 loop: CASSATPRGSGNKNIQYF. The CDR3, as DNA: TGTGCCAGCAGCGCGACGCCTCGGGGGAGCGGAAACAAAAACATTCAGTACTTC.

This clonotype was recorded many times. This chain joins TRBV12-3 or TRBV12-4 and TRBJ2-3; the match to TRBD2 covers 9 bases. The length of the CDR3 is 15 residues. J was trimmed by 1 base and V by 6 bases; bases with no gene match: 5. CDR3 nucleotides: TGTGCCAGCAGACGAGCGGGAGGACGCACAGATACGCAGTATTTT. Protein product: CASRRAGGRTDTQYF.

The chain uses TRBV15 and TRBJ2-3, with unresolved D. This CDR3 is built from 14 residues. Looked up from germline, CDR1 is LNHNV and CDR2 is YYDKDF (reference sequence). V lost 1 base and J 3 bases, leaving 8 bases between the germline ends. This CDR3 reads CATSRGRETDTQYF. The CDR3 nucleotides are TGTGCCACCAGCAGAGGGCGAGAAACAGATACGCAGTATTTT.

This clonotype was counted once. This may come from a read error, since a much larger clone is one base off. The V gene is TRBV7-2, the J gene TRBJ2-3, with D perhaps matching TRBD1 (5 bases). CDR1 is SGHTA and CDR2 is FQGNSA in the germline V gene. The CDR3 spans 15 residues. The V gene lost 1 base and the J gene lost 8 bases, with 16 bases spanning the gap. CDR3 in DNA: TGTGCCAGCAGCTTAGTTGGGGCTAACTCCTGTACGCAGTATTTT. This encodes CASSLVGANSCTQYF.

The chain is built from TRBV7-3 and TRBJ2-3; 8 bases align to TRBD2. This CDR3 region has 15 residues. Trimming at V came to 7 bases and at J to 6 bases, leaving 12 bases not matched to a gene. Germline CDR1 and CDR2: SGHTA and FQGTGA. CDR3 nucleotides: TGTGCCAGCACCACAAGCGGGGGCCTAGGGGATACGCAGTATTTT. Its translation is CASTTSGGLGDTQYF.

This chain links TRBV20-1 with TRBJ2-1; no definite D call. Per the germline V gene, CDR1 is DFQATT and CDR2 is SNEGSKA (reference sequence). The CDR3 contains 13 residues. For the CDR3, the DNA is TGCTCAGGACCCGACCAAGTAAAGGATGAGCAGTTCTTC. It is translated as CSGPDQVKDEQFF.

The chain couples TRBV20-1 to TRBJ2-1; TRBD2 might be the D (5 bases). CDR3 length equals 15 residues. Germline V gene sequence: CDR1 DFQATT, CDR2 SNEGSKA (reference sequence). V shed 2 bases and J shed 0 bases, with 11 bases lying between them. The CDR3 DNA reads TGCAGTGCTAGATCACTAGAGAGCTCCTACAATGAGCAGTTCTTC. Translated, it gives CSARSLESSYNEQFF.

A word on this clonotype: This clone may be a read error of a much larger clone one base away. The rearrangement uses TRBV7-2 and TRBJ2-7, with D uncertain. V lost 5 bases and J lost 0, with 11 bases in between. Germline V gives CDR1 SGHTA, CDR2 FQGNSA. This CDR3 is built from 14 residues. In DNA form, the CDR3 reads TGTGCCAGCAGCGTAGATCTGAGCTCCTACGAGCAGTACTTC. It encodes CASSVDLSSYEQYF.

The chain couples TRBV7-9 to TRBJ2-7; D perhaps matches TRBD1 (6 bases). CDR3 size: 13 residues. Trimming took off 5 bases at V and 6 bases at J, with 14 bases between the two ends. CDR1 is SEHNR, CDR2 FQNEAQ, per germline (reference sequence). DNA for the CDR3: TGTGCCAGCAGCCCATCACAGGGAATCGAGCAGTACTTC. It encodes CASSPSQGIEQYF. The full variable domain, with the rest looked up from reference TRBV7-9 and TRBJ2-7, is DTGVSQNPRHKITKRGQNVTFRCDPISEHNRLYWYRQTLGQGPEFLTYFQNEAQLEKSRLLSDRFSAERPKGSFSTLEIQRTEQGDSAMYLCASSPSQGIEQYFGPGTRLTVT.

This chain links TRBV7-2 with TRBJ1-3, with a weak D call TRBD1 (5 bases). The CDR3 length is 15 residues. V was clipped by 1 base and J by 2 bases, with 9 bases between them. Germline V gene sequence: CDR1 SGHTA, CDR2 FQGNSA. CDR3 residues: CASSLDGTAGNTIYF. CDR3 coding DNA: TGTGCCAGCAGCTTAGACGGGACGGCTGGAAACACCATATATTTT.

The table lists this clonotype with a count of one. The V gene is TRBV4-3, the J gene TRBJ1-4; the match to TRBD1 covers 7 bases. Germline assignment: CDR1 LGHNA and CDR2 YSLEER. CDR3 length: 15 residues. Trimming removed 3 bases from V and 0 bases from J; junction bases left unmatched: 1. In DNA form, the CDR3 reads TGCGCCAGCAGCCACGGACAGGCAACTAATGAAAAACTGTTTTTT. It codes for CASSHGQATNEKLFF.

The chain carries TRBV29-1 and TRBJ2-5; 7 bases are a match to TRBD2. CDR3 length: 15 residues. Germline V lookup: CDR1 SQVTM, CDR2 ANQGSEA. The V gene end was trimmed by 4 bases and the J gene end by 0 bases; junction bases not matched to a gene: 8. CDR3 coding DNA: TGCAGCGTTGGTTTGGGACTAACCTACCAAGAGACCCAGTACTTC. Protein: CSVGLGLTYQETQYF.

The chain recombines TRBV12-3 or TRBV12-4 with TRBJ2-4, with D unresolved. The J call may be wrong; the DNA end is better matched by TRBJ2-5. The CDR3 consists of 14 residues. The CDR3 region has the DNA TGTGCCAGCAGTTTGGTGATAGCCAGAGAGACCCAGTACTTC. It is translated as CASSLVIARETQYF.

The J gene is TRBJ1-1, the V gene TRBV20-1; possibly TRBD1 for D (5 bases). The CDR3 sequence is 14 residues long. The V gene's germline CDR1 is DFQATT and CDR2 SNEGSKA (reference sequence). The ends were cut back, 6 bases at V and 2 bases at J, with 16 bases in the middle. The CDR3 bases are TGCAGTGCCCCCTCCGGGGCAGTTAACACTGAAGCTTTCTTT. Its translation: CSAPSGAVNTEAFF.

This clonotype was observed at least ten times. V and J are TRBV4-3 and TRBJ2-3; 9 positions match TRBD1. Per germline, CDR1 LGHNA and CDR2 YSLEER. V lost 0 bases to trimming and J lost 6 bases; unmatched junction nucleotides: 10. The CDR3 consists of 17 residues. The chain's CDR3 is CASSQERDDTGGDTQYF. The CDR3 coding sequence is TGCGCCAGCAGCCAAGAACGGGACGACACAGGGGGCGATACGCAGTATTTT.

As for this clonotype: One junction end disagrees with the germline gene, perhaps due to a read error. J is TRBJ2-7 and V is TRBV7-6; D is perhaps TRBD1 or TRBD2 (7 bases each). Germline CDR1 reads SGHVS; CDR2 reads FNYEAQ. The CDR3 extends over 13 amino acids. The CDR3 spells CASSVTRGGERYF. CDR3 coding DNA: TGTGCCAGCAGCGTAACCAGGGGGGGCGAGCGGTACTTC.

This clonotype has ten or more counts. The gene calls are TRBV3-1 and TRBJ2-3, with 8 nucleotides matching TRBD2. V was clipped by 5 bases and J by 3 bases; unmatched bases: 7. The CDR3 loop spans 15 amino acids. Germline V gives CDR1 LGHDT, CDR2 YNNKEL (reference sequence). CDR3 residues: CASSLIAGGTDTQYF. The DNA for the CDR3 is TGTGCCAGCAGCTTAATCGCGGGAGGAACAGATACGCAGTATTTT.

V usage is TRBV2 and J usage is TRBJ2-5; D not certain. V lost 8 bases, J lost 3 bases, and 7 bases lay in between. Per the germline V gene, CDR1 is SNHLY and CDR2 is FYNNEI. The CDR3 loop spans 11 amino acids. The CDR3 loop reads CASLEEETQYF. For the CDR3, the DNA is TGTGCCAGCCTCGAGGAAGAGACCCAGTACTTC.

This clonotype was recorded once. The rearrangement uses TRBV4-2 and TRBJ2-1; D is ambiguous. The CDR3 has 16 residues. The germline V gene has CDR1 LGHNA and CDR2 YNFKEQ. V was clipped by 6 bases and J by 0 bases, with 15 bases between them. The CDR3 reads CASSTEGSRSYNEQFF. The CDR3 nucleotides are TGTGCCAGCAGTACAGAAGGGTCGCGCTCCTACAATGAGCAGTTCTTC.

V usage is TRBV3-1 and J usage is TRBJ2-3; D possibly corresponds to TRBD1 (5 bases). The CDR3 runs 15 residues. V gave up 2 bases and J gave up 2 bases, with 11 bases separating them. Germline assignment: CDR1 LGHDT and CDR2 YNNKEL (reference sequence). DNA of the CDR3: TGTGCCAGCAGCCAACGGGCCAGGGACACAGATACGCAGTATTTT. Its translation is CASSQRARDTDTQYF.

The chain carries TRBV7-9 and TRBJ2-7; D may be TRBD1 (5 bases). The CDR3 has 13 amino acids. The germline CDR1 and CDR2 sequences are SEHNR and FQNEAQ (reference sequence). The V end lost 5 bases, the J end lost 3 bases, and 11 bases lay between the germline ends. The CDR3 sequence: CASSHQGIYEQYF. CDR3 DNA: TGTGCCAGCAGCCACCAGGGTATCTACGAGCAGTACTTC.

This clonotype was observed a handful of times. The chain couples TRBV5-1 to TRBJ2-3; 9 nucleotides align to TRBD2. The CDR3 runs 17 residues. Germline lookup yields CDR1 SGHRS and CDR2 YFSETQ. Losses at the gene ends were 0 bases for V and 2 bases for J; bases not matched to a gene: 7. CDR3 DNA: TGCGCCAGCAGCTTGGCCGTTAGCGGGAGAGCCACAGATACGCAGTATTTT. This translates into CASSLAVSGRATDTQYF.

This clonotype appeared many times. This chain uses TRBV7-2 with TRBJ2-3; TRBD2 matches 8 bases. V lost 4 bases, J lost 4 bases, and 13 bases stayed unmatched. Looked up from germline, CDR1 is SGHTA and CDR2 is FQGNSA. The length of the CDR3 is 17 residues. The CDR3 region has the DNA TGTGCCAGCAGCTCTCGGACTAGCCCGAGGGGCGCAGATACGCAGTATTTT. This gives the protein CASSSRTSPRGADTQYF. Supplemented by reference TRBV7-2 and TRBJ2-3, the full variable domain reads GAGVSQSPSNKVTEKGKDVELRCDPISGHTALYWYRQSLGQGLEFLIYFQGNSAPDKSGLPSDRFSAERTGGSVSTLTIQRTQQEDSAVYLCASSSRTSPRGADTQYFGPGTRLTVL.

The rearrangement links TRBV20-1 to TRBJ2-2; TRBD2 aligns across 12 bases. V shed 0 bases and J 1 base; nucleotides not matched to a gene: 9. Germline V CDR1 and CDR2: DFQATT, SNEGSKA (reference sequence). This CDR3 is 19 amino acids long. The CDR3 DNA is TGCAGTGCTAGAGATCCGTCTAGCGGGAGGGCCAGGAACACCGGGGAGCTGTTTTTT. Translating it yields CSARDPSSGRARNTGELFF.

This clonotype has just a few counts. The chain has TRBV2 and TRBJ2-7; D is unclear. The ends were cut back, 6 bases at V and 5 bases at J, with 14 bases in the middle. The CDR3 has 13 residues. Germline assignment: CDR1 SNHLY and CDR2 FYNNEI. In DNA form, the CDR3 reads TGTGCCAGCAGCGACCTGGACGATAACGAGCAGTACTTC. It is translated as CASSDLDDNEQYF.